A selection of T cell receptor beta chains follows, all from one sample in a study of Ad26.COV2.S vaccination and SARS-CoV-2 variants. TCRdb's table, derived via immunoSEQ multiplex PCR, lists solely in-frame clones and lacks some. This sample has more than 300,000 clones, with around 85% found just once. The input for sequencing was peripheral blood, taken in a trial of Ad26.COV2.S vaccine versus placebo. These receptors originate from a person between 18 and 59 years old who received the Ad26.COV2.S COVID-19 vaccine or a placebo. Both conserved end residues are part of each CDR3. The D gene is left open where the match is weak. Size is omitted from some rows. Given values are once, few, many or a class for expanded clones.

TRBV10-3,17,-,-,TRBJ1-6,CATQTRQAGSYNSPLHF,TGTGCCACACAAACCAGACAGGCCGGCTCCTATAATTCACCCCTCCACTTT
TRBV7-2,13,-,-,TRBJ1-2,CASSSLEGDGYTF,TGTGCCAGCAGCTCCTTGGAGGGGGATGGCTACACCTTC
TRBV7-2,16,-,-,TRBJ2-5,CASSLSVARGQETQYF,TGTGCCAGCAGCTTGTCGGTCGCCCGGGGCCAAGAGACCCAGTACTTC
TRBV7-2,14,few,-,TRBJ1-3,CASSLVAEGNTIYF,TGTGCCAGCAGCTTAGTGGCAGAAGGAAACACCATATATTTT
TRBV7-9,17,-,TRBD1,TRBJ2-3,CASSLDRTGPDTDTQYF,TGTGCCAGCAGCTTAGACCGGACAGGGCCCGACACAGATACGCAGTATTTT
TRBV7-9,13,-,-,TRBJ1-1,CASSFSLNTEAFF,TGTGCCAGCAGCTTTTCGTTGAACACTGAAGCTTTCTTT
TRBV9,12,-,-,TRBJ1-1,CASSVAGNEAFF,TGTGCCAGCAGCGTAGCCGGGAATGAAGCTTTCTTT
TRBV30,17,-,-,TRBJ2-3,CAWSPFRGGPQTDTQYF,TGTGCCTGGAGTCCGTTTAGGGGGGGGCCTCAGACAGATACGCAGTATTTT
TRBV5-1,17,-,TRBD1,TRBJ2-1,CASSLRLTGTGYNEQFF,TGCGCCAGCAGCTTGAGGCTCACCGGGACAGGGTACAATGAGCAGTTCTTC
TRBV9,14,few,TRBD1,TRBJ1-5,CASSPGTAGEPQHF,TGTGCCAGCAGCCCCGGGACAGCTGGCGAGCCCCAGCATTTT
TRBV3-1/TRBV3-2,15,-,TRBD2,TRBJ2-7,CASRISGGNTYEQYF,TGTGCCAGCAGGATTAGCGGGGGAAACACCTACGAGCAGTACTTC
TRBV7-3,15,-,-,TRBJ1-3,CASSLTGSTGNTIYF,TGTGCCAGCAGCTTAACAGGGAGTACTGGAAACACCATATATTTT
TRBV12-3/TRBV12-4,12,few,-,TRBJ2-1,CASSLFSREQFF,TGTGCCAGCAGTTTATTTTCGCGTGAGCAGTTCTTC
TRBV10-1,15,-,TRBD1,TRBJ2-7,CASSPQGQGLYEQYF,TGCGCCAGCAGCCCCCAGGGACAGGGGCTCTACGAGCAGTACTTC
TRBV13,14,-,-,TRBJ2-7,CASSPPDSEYEQYF,TGTGCCAGCAGCCCCCCGGACAGCGAGTACGAGCAGTACTTC
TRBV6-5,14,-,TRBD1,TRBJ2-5,CAIRPGQGRETQYF,TGTGCCATCAGACCGGGACAGGGACGAGAGACCCAGTACTTC
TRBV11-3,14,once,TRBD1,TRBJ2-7,CASSTRGTYYEQYF,TGTGCCAGCAGCACCAGGGGGACCTACTACGAGCAGTACTTC
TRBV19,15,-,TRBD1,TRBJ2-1,CASSETGESYNEQFF,TGTGCCAGTAGCGAGACAGGGGAGTCCTACAATGAGCAGTTCTTC
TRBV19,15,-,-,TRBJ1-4,CASSIDATGYEKLFF,TGTGCCAGTAGTATAGACGCCACAGGTTATGAAAAACTGTTTTTT
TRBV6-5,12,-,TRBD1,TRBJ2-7,CGSRDRVYEQYF,TGTGGCTCAAGGGACAGGGTGTACGAGCAGTACTTC
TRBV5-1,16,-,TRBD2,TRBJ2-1,CASSPTGGVVYNEQFF,TGCGCCAGCAGCCCGACCGGGGGGGTTGTCTACAATGAGCAGTTCTTC
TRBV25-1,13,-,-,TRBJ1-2,CASRIGQFDGYTF,TGTGCCAGCAGAATTGGACAATTTGATGGCTACACCTTC
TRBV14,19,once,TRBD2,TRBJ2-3,CASSQDRRGGRTSTDTQYF,TGTGCCAGCAGCCAAGATAGACGGGGGGGCCGTACTAGCACAGATACGCAGTATTTT
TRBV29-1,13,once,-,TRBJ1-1,CSVEEQKNTEAFF,TGCAGCGTTGAAGAACAGAAGAACACTGAAGCTTTCTTT
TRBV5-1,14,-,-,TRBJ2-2,CASSLKGGAGELFF,TGCGCCAGCAGCTTAAAGGGGGGAGCCGGGGAGCTGTTTTTT
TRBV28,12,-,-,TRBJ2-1,CASSFRGNEQFF,TGTGCCAGCAGTTTCAGGGGAAATGAGCAGTTCTTC
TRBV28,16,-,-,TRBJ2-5,CASSLRSKPYQETQYF,TGTGCCAGCAGTTTACGGTCTAAACCGTACCAAGAGACCCAGTACTTC
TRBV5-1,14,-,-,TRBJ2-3,CASSLVAGTDTQYF,TGCGCCAGCAGCTTGGTCGCAGGCACAGATACGCAGTATTTT
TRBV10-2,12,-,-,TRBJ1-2,CASSASSEAYTF,TGCGCCAGCAGTGCCTCATCTGAGGCCTACACCTTC
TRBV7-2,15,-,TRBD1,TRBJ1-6,CASSGNPGQGSPLHF,TGTGCCAGCAGCGGAAACCCGGGACAGGGTTCACCCCTCCACTTT
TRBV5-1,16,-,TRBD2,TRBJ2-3,CASSLGSGGRSDTQYF,TGCGCCAGCAGCTTGGGGAGCGGGGGGCGATCAGATACGCAGTATTTT
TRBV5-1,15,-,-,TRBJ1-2,CASSLDSAGADGYTF,TGCGCCAGCAGCTTGGATTCCGCAGGCGCGGATGGCTACACCTTC
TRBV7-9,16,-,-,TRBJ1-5,CASSLGQVDSNQPQHF,TGTGCCAGCAGCTTGGGCCAGGTAGATAGCAATCAGCCCCAGCATTTT
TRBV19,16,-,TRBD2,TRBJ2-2,CASSIGGLVRPGELFF,TGTGCCAGTAGTATAGGGGGACTAGTGCGCCCCGGGGAGCTGTTTTTT
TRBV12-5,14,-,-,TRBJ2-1,CASGKTLSYNEQFF,TGTGCTAGTGGCAAAACCCTCTCCTACAATGAGCAGTTCTTC
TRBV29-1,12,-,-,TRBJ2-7,CSTSDNFDEQYF,TGCAGCACATCAGACAACTTCGACGAGCAGTACTTC
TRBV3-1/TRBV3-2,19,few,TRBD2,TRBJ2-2,CASSQTHRLAGGGHRELFF,TGTGCCAGCAGCCAAACCCATCGACTAGCGGGGGGGGGCCACCGGGAGCTGTTTTTT
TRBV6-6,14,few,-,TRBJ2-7,CASSYGTSQGEQYF,TGTGCCAGCAGCTACGGGACTTCCCAGGGCGAGCAGTACTTC
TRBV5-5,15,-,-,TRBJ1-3,CASSPAWGPGNTIYF,TGTGCCAGCAGCCCGGCTTGGGGCCCCGGAAACACCATATATTTT
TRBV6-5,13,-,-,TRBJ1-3,CASGVDPGNTIYF,TGTGCCAGTGGGGTGGACCCTGGAAACACCATATATTTT
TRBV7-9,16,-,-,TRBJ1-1,CASSYQSLTGNTEAFF,TGTGCCAGCAGCTATCAGTCATTGACAGGAAACACTGAAGCTTTCTTT
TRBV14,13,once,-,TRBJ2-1,CASSQAGFHEQFF,TGTGCCAGCAGCCAAGCAGGATTCCATGAGCAGTTCTTC
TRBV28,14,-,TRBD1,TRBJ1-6,CASSSGQDSGPLHF,TGTGCCAGCAGCTCAGGACAGGACAGCGGACCCCTCCACTTT
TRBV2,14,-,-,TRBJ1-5,CASSEAEGNQPQHF,TGTGCCAGCAGTGAAGCGGAGGGTAATCAGCCCCAGCATTTT
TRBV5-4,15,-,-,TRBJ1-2,CASSLYAPPGVGYTF,TGTGCCAGCAGCTTGTATGCGCCTCCGGGGGTAGGCTACACCTTC
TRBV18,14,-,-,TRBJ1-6,CASSPSGGNSPLHF,TGTGCCAGCTCACCATCGGGGGGTAATTCACCCCTCCACTTT
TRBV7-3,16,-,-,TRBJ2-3,CASSLQGGPYTDTQYF,TGTGCCAGCAGCTTACAGGGGGGGCCCTACACAGATACGCAGTATTTT